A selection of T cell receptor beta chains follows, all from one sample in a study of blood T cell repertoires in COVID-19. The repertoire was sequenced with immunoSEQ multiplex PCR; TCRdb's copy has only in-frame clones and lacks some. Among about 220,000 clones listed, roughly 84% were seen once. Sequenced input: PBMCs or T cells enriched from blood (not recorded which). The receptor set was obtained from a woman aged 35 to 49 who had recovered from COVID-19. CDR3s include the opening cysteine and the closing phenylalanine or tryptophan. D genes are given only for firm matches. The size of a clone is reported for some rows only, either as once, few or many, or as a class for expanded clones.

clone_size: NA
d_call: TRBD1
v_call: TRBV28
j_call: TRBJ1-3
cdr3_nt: TGTGCCAGCAGTGGGACAGGGGGGACAAGAAACACCATATATTTT
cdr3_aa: CASSGTGGTRNTIYF

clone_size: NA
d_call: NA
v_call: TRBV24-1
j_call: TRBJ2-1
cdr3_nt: TGTGCCACCAGTCCGTCTCGGGGAATCAATGAGCAGTTCTTC
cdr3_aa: CATSPSRGINEQFF

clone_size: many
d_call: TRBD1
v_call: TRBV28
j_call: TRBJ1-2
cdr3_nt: TGTGCCAGCAGCCTTGACAGGGGACATGATGGCTACACCTTC
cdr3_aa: CASSLDRGHDGYTF

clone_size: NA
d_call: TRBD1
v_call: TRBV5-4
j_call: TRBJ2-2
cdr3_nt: TGTGCCAGCAGCCCGGACAGGGCAGTGGAGCTGTTTTTT
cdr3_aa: CASSPDRAVELFF

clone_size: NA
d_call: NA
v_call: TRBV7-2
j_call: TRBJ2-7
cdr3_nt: TGTGCCAGCAGCTTCCCCAACTACGAGCAGTACTTC
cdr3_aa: CASSFPNYEQYF

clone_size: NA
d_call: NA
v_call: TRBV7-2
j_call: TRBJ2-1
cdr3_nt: TGTGCCAGCAGCTCCCCCTTCGGGAATGAGCAGTTCTTC
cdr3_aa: CASSSPFGNEQFF

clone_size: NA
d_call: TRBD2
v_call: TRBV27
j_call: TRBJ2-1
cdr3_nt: TGTGCCTCCAGACTAGCGGGAGGGTTAAATGAGCAGTTCTTC
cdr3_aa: CASRLAGGLNEQFF

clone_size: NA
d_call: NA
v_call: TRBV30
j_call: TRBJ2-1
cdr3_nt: TGTGCCTGGAGTGTAGCTGGCGGTCAATCTTACAATGAGCAGTTCTTC
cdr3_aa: CAWSVAGGQSYNEQFF

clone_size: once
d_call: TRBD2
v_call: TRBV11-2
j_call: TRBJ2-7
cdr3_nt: TGTGCCAGCAGCCAAGGACTAGGCCCCTACGAGCAGTACTTC
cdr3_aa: CASSQGLGPYEQYF

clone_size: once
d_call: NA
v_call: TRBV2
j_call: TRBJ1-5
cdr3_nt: TGTGCCAGCAGTGACAGGGAGGATCAGCCCCAGCATTTT
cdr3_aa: CASSDREDQPQHF

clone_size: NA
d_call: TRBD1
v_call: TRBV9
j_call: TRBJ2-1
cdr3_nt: TGTGCCAGCAGCGCTTGGGACAGTTACAATGAGCAGTTCTTC
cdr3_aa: CASSAWDSYNEQFF

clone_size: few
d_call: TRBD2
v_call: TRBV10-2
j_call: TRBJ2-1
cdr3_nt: TGCGCCAGCAGCCTACTAGCGTCCTACAATGAGCAGTTCTTC
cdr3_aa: CASSLLASYNEQFF

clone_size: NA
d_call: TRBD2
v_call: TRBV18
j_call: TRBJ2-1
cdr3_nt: TGTGCCAGCTCACCACGGGGGGGAATCTACAATGAGCAGTTCTTC
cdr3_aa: CASSPRGGIYNEQFF

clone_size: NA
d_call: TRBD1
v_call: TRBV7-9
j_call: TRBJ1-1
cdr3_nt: TGTGCCAGCAGTCAAGGACAGGAGAACACTGAAGCTTTCTTT
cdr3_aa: CASSQGQENTEAFF

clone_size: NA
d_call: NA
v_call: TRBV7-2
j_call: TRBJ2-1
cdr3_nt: TGTGCCAGCAGCTCCGAACCCGGGGGTTACAATGAGCAGTTCTTC
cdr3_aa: CASSSEPGGYNEQFF

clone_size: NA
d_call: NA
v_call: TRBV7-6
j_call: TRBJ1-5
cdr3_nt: TGTGCCAGCAGCTTAGGGCCCAGAGGTTCGAGCAATCAGCCCCAGCATTTT
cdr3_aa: CASSLGPRGSSNQPQHF

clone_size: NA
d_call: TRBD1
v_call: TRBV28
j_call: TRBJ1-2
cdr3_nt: TGTGCCAGCAGTAGAAAGTTAAGGGGGCAGGGCTACACCTTC
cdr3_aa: CASSRKLRGQGYTF

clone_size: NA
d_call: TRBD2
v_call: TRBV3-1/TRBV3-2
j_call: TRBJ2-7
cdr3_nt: TGTGCCAGCAGCCCAAGCGGGGAAGGCTACGAGCAGTACTTC
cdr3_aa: CASSPSGEGYEQYF

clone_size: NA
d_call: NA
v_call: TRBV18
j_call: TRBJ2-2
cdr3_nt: TGTGCCAGCTCACCACGCAGGCTCAACACCGGGGAGCTGTTTTTT
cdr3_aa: CASSPRRLNTGELFF

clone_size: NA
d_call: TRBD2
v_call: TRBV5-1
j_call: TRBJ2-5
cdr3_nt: TGCGCCAGCAGCTATAAGCGGGAGGGGCAAGAGACCCAGTACTTC
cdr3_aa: CASSYKREGQETQYF

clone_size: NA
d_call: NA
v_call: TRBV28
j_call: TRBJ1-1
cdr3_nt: TGTGCCAGCAGTCAACCCCACTTATCGAACACTGAAGCTTTCTTT
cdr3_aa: CASSQPHLSNTEAFF

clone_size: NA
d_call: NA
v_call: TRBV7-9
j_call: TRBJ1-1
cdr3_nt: TGTGCCAGCAGCATGGCAGGGCAGACTGAAGCTTTCTTT
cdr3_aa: CASSMAGQTEAFF

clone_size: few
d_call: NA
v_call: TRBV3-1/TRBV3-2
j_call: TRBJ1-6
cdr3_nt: TGTGCCAGCAGTTACAGTGACAATTCACCCCTCCACTTT
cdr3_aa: CASSYSDNSPLHF